These T cell receptor beta chains were read from a single sample in a study of radiotherapy plus CTLA-4 blockade in lung cancer. Data came from immunoSEQ multiplex PCR; TCRdb stores just in-frame clones and leaves some out. The sample shows about 56,000 clones, roughly four fifths of them seen only once. Sequences were derived from peripheral blood, sampled from a patient treated with radiotherapy plus ipilimumab. These receptors came from a human donor with non-small cell lung cancer who had a complete response to radiotherapy plus ipilimumab. The CDR3 runs from the conserved cysteine through the conserved F or W. The D gene is left open where the match is weak. A row's size may be missing; if present it is once, few, many or a size class.

TRBD1 NA TRBJ1-6 TRBV7-2 TGTGCCAGCAGCTTTTCGGGACAGGGAAGTTCACCCCTCCACTTT CASSFSGQGSSPLHF
TRBD2 few TRBJ2-7 TRBV7-2 TGTGCCAGCAGCTACAGAACTAGCGGGGGGTTCGAGCAGTACTTC CASSYRTSGGFEQYF
TRBD1 NA TRBJ1-1 TRBV27 TGTGCCAGCAGATGGGGGCAGGGGGCGGGCACTGAAGCTTTCTTT CASRWGQGAGTEAFF
TRBD2 NA TRBJ2-5 TRBV9 TGTGCCAGCAGCGCCGGGGAAGCGGGAGGTTGGGAGACCCAGTACTTC CASSAGEAGGWETQYF
NA NA TRBJ2-7 TRBV11-3 TGTGCCAGCAGCTCCCCGGGACTTGGCGAGCAGTACTTC CASSSPGLGEQYF
TRBD1 NA TRBJ2-4 TRBV27 TGTGCCAGCAGTACCGAGGGGGCAAACATTCAGTACTTC CASSTEGANIQYF
TRBD1 once TRBJ1-3 TRBV29-1 TGCAGCGCTCGACAGGGAGGCGGAGGAAACACCATATATTTT CSARQGGGGNTIYF
NA once TRBJ2-3 TRBV6-4 TGTGCCAGCAGTGACTCGGGGGGAGATACGCAGTATTTT CASSDSGGDTQYF
TRBD1 NA TRBJ1-2 TRBV11-3 TGTGCCAGCAGCTTAGGAGGTCGACAGGGAATAAGTGGCTACACCTTC CASSLGGRQGISGYTF
NA NA TRBJ1-4 TRBV15 TGTGCCACCAGCAGAGTCGTTCAGGGAGGCGAAAAACTGTTTTTT CATSRVVQGGEKLFF
NA NA TRBJ1-5 TRBV30 TGTGCCTGGAGTAAGGGGCTTTATAGCAATCAGCCCCAGCATTTT CAWSKGLYSNQPQHF
NA NA TRBJ1-2 TRBV7-2 TGTGCCAGCAGCTACCGGGGGGGCGGCTACACCTTC CASSYRGGGYTF
NA NA TRBJ1-1 TRBV9 TGTGCCAGCAGCGCCCGTCGGGGGGGAGAGAACACTGAAGCTTTCTTT CASSARRGGENTEAFF
NA NA TRBJ1-2 TRBV6-1 TGTGCCAGCAGTTTCGACCTCAGGAATAACTATGGCTACACCTTC CASSFDLRNNYGYTF
TRBD2 once TRBJ2-3 TRBV27 TGTGCCAGCAGCTCACTAGCGGGTGCCATTAGGGGCACAGATACGCAGTATTTT CASSSLAGAIRGTDTQYF
TRBD1 NA TRBJ2-7 TRBV4-1 TGCGCCAGCAGCCAAACAGCCAGGGGGCCATACGAGCAGTACTTC CASSQTARGPYEQYF
NA NA TRBJ2-7 TRBV5-6 TGTGCCAGCAGCCCGGGGAGCGCCTACGAGCAGTACTTC CASSPGSAYEQYF
NA few TRBJ1-1 TRBV7-6 TGTGCCAGCAGCCCCAAGTGGAGGGACACTGAAGCTTTCTTT CASSPKWRDTEAFF
TRBD1 NA TRBJ2-7 TRBV18 TGTGCCAGCTCAGGGACAGGAACCTACGAGCAGTACTTC CASSGTGTYEQYF
NA NA TRBJ1-1 TRBV5-1 TGCGCCAGCAGCTCGGTCCCGGGGACTGAAGCTTTCTTT CASSSVPGTEAFF
NA NA TRBJ2-3 TRBV18 TGTGCCAGCTCACCACTCGGTGGAGGGCCGACAGATACGCAGTATTTT CASSPLGGGPTDTQYF
NA NA TRBJ2-5 TRBV18 TGTGCCAGCTCACCACCCCCTAGCCCAGAGACCCAGTACTTC CASSPPPSPETQYF
NA few TRBJ2-4 TRBV15 TGTGCCACCAGCAGAGGGCAGGTAAACATTCAGTACTTC CATSRGQVNIQYF
TRBD1 NA TRBJ1-1 TRBV19 TGTGCCGTATTGAGAGGACAGGGCACTTTGAACACTGAAGCTTTCTTT CAVLRGQGTLNTEAFF
TRBD1 NA TRBJ1-1 TRBV18 TGTGCCAGCTCACCTGACAGGGGGAACACTGAAGCTTTCTTT CASSPDRGNTEAFF
NA NA TRBJ2-2 TRBV9 TGTGCCAGCAGCGGCGGACTAACAACCCTTCGGGGGGAGCTGTTTTTT CASSGGLTTLRGELFF
TRBD1 NA TRBJ2-1 TRBV6-4 TGTGCCAGCAGCAAGGACAGGGAGTCCTACAATGAGCAGTTCTTC CASSKDRESYNEQFF
NA few TRBJ2-1 TRBV12-5 TGTGCTAGTGGCCCCGGGACAAGTTACAAGCAGTTCTTC CASGPGTSYKQFF
NA NA TRBJ1-6 TRBV6-1 TGTGCCAGCACTCTGGCGAGGTCACCCCTCCACTTT CASTLARSPLHF
NA NA TRBJ2-5 TRBV14 TGTGCCAGCAGCCAACAAATACAGGGGACCCAGTACTTC CASSQQIQGTQYF
NA once TRBJ1-5 TRBV19 TGTGCCAGTAGTAGCCGGGACACAACAAATCAGCCCCAGCATTTT CASSSRDTTNQPQHF
TRBD1 NA TRBJ2-3 TRBV5-1 TGCGCCAGCAGCCGGGACAGGGGCACAGATACGCAGTATTTT CASSRDRGTDTQYF
TRBD1 NA TRBJ1-6 TRBV2 TGTGCCAGCGGCGACAGGGGCTCCTATAATTCACCCCTCCACTTT CASGDRGSYNSPLHF
NA once TRBJ2-4 TRBV10-2 TGCGCCAGCAGTGGGGCGGGGGCGATAGCCAAAAACATTCAGTACTTC CASSGAGAIAKNIQYF
TRBD1 NA TRBJ1-1 TRBV6-6 TGTGCCAGCAGAGCTCGGGACAGGGTTAGAGGGGCTTTCTTT CASRARDRVRGAFF
NA NA TRBJ1-2 TRBV19 TGTGCCAGTAGTATAGGGGGAAGCGGTATGAGCTACACCTTC CASSIGGSGMSYTF
TRBD2 NA TRBJ2-7 TRBV6-5 TGTGCCAGCAGTTCCCCTCGGGGGCGGGGGGGGGAGCAGTACTTC CASSSPRGRGGEQYF
NA NA TRBJ1-1 TRBV7-9 TGTGCCAGCAGCCCAACCCGACAGATGAACACTGAAGCTTTCTTT CASSPTRQMNTEAFF
NA NA TRBJ2-6 TRBV19 TGTGCCAGTAGTTTGAACAGGGATGGCGCTGGGGCCAACGTCCTGACTTTC CASSLNRDGAGANVLTF
TRBD1 NA TRBJ1-6 TRBV6-5 TGTGCCAGCAGTCGACAGGGAAATTCACCCCTCCACTTT CASSRQGNSPLHF
TRBD1 once TRBJ1-2 TRBV18 TGTGCCAGCTCACTCGGGACAGGTCCAGGGCAGGACTATGGCTACACCTTC CASSLGTGPGQDYGYTF
NA once TRBJ1-2 TRBV29-1 TGCAGCGTTCAACCGGCAGGGGTCCAGGATGGCTACACCTTC CSVQPAGVQDGYTF
NA NA TRBJ1-1 TRBV9 TGTGCCAGCAGCGTAGGGAGCACAGGGCACACTGAAGCTTTCTTT CASSVGSTGHTEAFF
TRBD1 NA TRBJ2-7 TRBV30 TGTGCCTGGAGCCCAGACAGGGACGAGCAGTACTTC CAWSPDRDEQYF
TRBD1 NA TRBJ1-2 TRBV18 TGTGCCAGCTCACCAGGAAACACAGGGGTGAGGAGGTATGGCTACACCTTC CASSPGNTGVRRYGYTF
TRBD2 NA TRBJ2-1 TRBV7-9 TGTGCCAGCTCCCTAACTAGCGGGGGGACATACAATGAGCAGTTCTTC CASSLTSGGTYNEQFF
NA NA TRBJ1-1 TRBV5-4 TGTGCCAGCAGCTTGGGGAGCCCCTTTAGAACTGAAGCTTTCTTT CASSLGSPFRTEAFF
TRBD2 NA TRBJ2-4 TRBV7-2 TGTGCCAGCACCCTCGCGGGAGGGAACATTCAGTACTTC CASTLAGGNIQYF
NA NA TRBJ2-2 TRBV19 TGTGCCAGTAGTCCAGGGACTTTCACCGGGGAGCTGTTTTTT CASSPGTFTGELFF
NA NA TRBJ1-1 TRBV5-1 TGCGCCAGCAGCTCGACAGACTTCGGTGTCACTGAAGCTTTCTTT CASSSTDFGVTEAFF
TRBD1 NA TRBJ1-1 TRBV7-9 TGTGCCAGCAGCTTAGAGGGACAGACAAATGAAGCTTTCTTT CASSLEGQTNEAFF
NA NA TRBJ2-2 TRBV9 TGTGCCAGCAGCGTATCCCCGACGAACACCGGGGAGCTGTTCTTT CASSVSPTNTGELFF
TRBD1 NA TRBJ2-7 TRBV29-1 TGCAGCGTTGCCGGACAGGCGCAGGACGAGCAGTACTTC CSVAGQAQDEQYF
TRBD2 NA TRBJ2-1 TRBV5-1 TGCGCCAGCAGCTTGGGTAGCGGGAGGGCCGGAGAGCAGTTCTTC CASSLGSGRAGEQFF
NA few TRBJ1-3 TRBV7-8 TGTGCCAGCAGCCCGACGGGACACGAGGGAAACACCATATATTTT CASSPTGHEGNTIYF
NA NA TRBJ2-3 TRBV5-1 TGCGCCAGCAGCTTGGGAGCGACGGCCATCACAGATACGCAGTATTTT CASSLGATAITDTQYF
TRBD1 NA TRBJ2-1 TRBV15 TGTGCCACCAGCAGGCAGACAGGGGGAGTTAACAATGAGCAGTTCTTC CATSRQTGGVNNEQFF